The 10 T cell receptor beta chains below come from one sample, sequenced in a study of cytomegalovirus exposure and HLA in healthy donors. PCR was performed using 60 Vbeta and 13 Jbeta primers. This table comes from immunoSEQ multiplex PCR, and its TCRdb copy is limited to in-frame clones, with some not included. Among a few hundred thousand clones listed, approximately 91% were seen once. Source material: PBMCs. These receptors were obtained from a girl aged 2 to 10 in good health and CMV-seronegative.

The chain combines TRBV10-1 with TRBJ2-2; weak D call: TRBD2 (6 bases). Germline V gene lookup returns CDR1 WNHNN and CDR2 SYGVQD (reference sequence). This CDR3 contains 14 residues. V dropped 1 base and J dropped 4 bases, with 7 bases sitting between them. CDR3 nucleotides: TGCGCCAGCAGTGAGTTGGGGGGCACCGGGGAGCTGTTTTTT. Amino acid sequence: CASSELGGTGELFF.

V is TRBV5-8 and J is TRBJ1-2; TRBD1 matches at 7 bases. CDR1 is SGHTS, CDR2 YDEGEE, per germline. The junction had 9 bases not matched to a gene; V was cut back by 7 bases and J by 0 bases. There are 15 residues in the CDR3. The CDR3 region has the DNA TGTGCCAGCCGGCGTCGCGGGACAGCTAACTATGGCTACACCTTC. It yields the protein CASRRRGTANYGYTF.

This chain uses TRBV9 with TRBJ1-1; 7 bases fit TRBD1. Unmatched junction bases numbered 12, after V lost 5 bases and J lost 8 bases. Germline CDR1 is SGDLS and CDR2 is YYNGEE. This CDR3 is built from 14 residues. CDR3 sequence (DNA): TGTGCCAGCAGTCAACCAGGGGGTACAGCCGAAGCTTTCTTT. This sequence encodes CASSQPGGTAEAFF.

The chain is built from TRBV7-8 and TRBJ2-7, with a tentative D call TRBD2 (5 bases). Per the germline V gene, CDR1 is SGHVS and CDR2 is FQNEAQ. Trimming cost V 5 bases and J 4 bases, with 12 bases left between them. The CDR3 is made up of 13 amino acids. The CDR3 sequence is CASSLLTGYEQYF. DNA of the CDR3: TGTGCCAGCAGCCTCCTTACGGGGTACGAGCAGTACTTC.

This chain joins TRBV28 and TRBJ1-1, with no clear D. This CDR3 spans 14 amino acids. Trimming removed 7 bases from V and 2 bases from J, with 14 bases in between. CDR1 is MDHEN and CDR2 is SYDVKM in the germline V gene. The CDR3 sequence is CASKNTRINTEAFF. The CDR3 bases are TGTGCCAGCAAAAACACCAGGATCAACACTGAAGCTTTCTTT.

V is TRBV15 and J is TRBJ2-1, with D unclear. The CDR3 loop spans 14 amino acids. The V end lost 1 base, the J end lost 5 bases, and 9 bases lay between the germline ends. Germline assignment: CDR1 LNHNV and CDR2 YYDKDF (reference sequence). The CDR3 region has the DNA TGTGCCACCAGCAGAGTTACGAGAGACAATGAGCAGTTCTTC. This sequence encodes CATSRVTRDNEQFF.

This clone appeared once. V gene TRBV29-1 combines with J gene TRBJ1-3, with no clear D. Germline CDR1 reads SQVTM; CDR2 reads ANQGSEA. The length of the CDR3 is 14 residues. Trimming cost V 5 bases and J 0 bases, with 11 bases left between them. CDR3 sequence (DNA): TGCAGCGTTCCTGACTCCGACTCTGGAAACACCATATATTTT. It yields the protein CSVPDSDSGNTIYF. Complete variable domain (other parts from reference TRBV29-1 and TRBJ1-3): SAVISQKPSRDICQRGTSLTIQCQVDSQVTMMFWYRQQPGQSLTLIATANQGSEATYESGFVIDKFPISRPNLTFSTLTVSNMSPEDSSIYLCSVPDSDSGNTIYFGEGSWLTVV.

The chain carries TRBV7-9 and TRBJ2-1, with TRBD2 as a possible D gene (6 bases). CDR3 length equals 14 residues. Germline assignment: CDR1 SEHNR and CDR2 FQNEAQ (reference sequence). Trimming removed 5 bases from V and 5 bases from J, with 13 bases in between. The CDR3 nucleotides read TGTGCCAGCAGCACCCGGGACTGGGACAATGAGCAGTTCTTC. Its protein is CASSTRDWDNEQFF. The whole variable domain, filled in from reference TRBV7-9 and TRBJ2-1, reads DTGVSQNPRHKITKRGQNVTFRCDPISEHNRLYWYRQTLGQGPEFLTYFQNEAQLEKSRLLSDRFSAERPKGSFSTLEIQRTEQGDSAMYLCASSTRDWDNEQFFGPGTRLTVL.

The rearrangement links TRBV7-2 to TRBJ1-5; no clear D gene. The germline gives CDR1 SGHTA, CDR2 FQGNSA. The CDR3 is 15 residues long. V was pared by 4 bases and J by 0 bases, with 10 bases between. The CDR3 DNA is TGTGCCAGCAGCTCTACGACATCTAGCAATCAGCCCCAGCATTTT. This sequence encodes CASSSTTSSNQPQHF.

The chain uses TRBV7-6 and TRBJ2-3; TRBD2 aligns across 10 bases. Trimming removed 1 base from V and 3 bases from J; junction bases left unmatched: 4. This CDR3 is built from 16 residues. CDR1 is SGHVS, CDR2 FNYEAQ, per germline. The CDR3 here is CASSLGSSGSTDTQYF. CDR3 nucleotides: TGTGCCAGCAGCTTAGGTTCTAGCGGGAGTACAGATACGCAGTATTTT.